This is a list of T cell receptor beta chains from one sample in a study of cytomegalovirus exposure and HLA in healthy donors. Libraries were prepared by immunoSEQ multiplex PCR; TCRdb keeps only in-frame clonotypes and omits some of them. The table lists some 160,000 clones, 80% of them singletons. Sequencing was done on a sample of PBMCs. The receptors were sampled from a male donor in good health and CMV-seropositive. The CDR3 runs from the conserved cysteine through the conserved F or W. Clone size, where shown, is once, few, many, or a class for clones that have expanded.

j_gene: TRBJ2-3; v_gene: TRBV19; abundance: -; CDR3aa: CASSTVPTADTQYF
j_gene: TRBJ1-3; v_gene: TRBV5-4; abundance: -; CDR3aa: CASSRQGSSGNTIYF
j_gene: TRBJ2-3; v_gene: TRBV27; abundance: -; CDR3aa: CASSFPLGGDTDTQYF
j_gene: TRBJ1-2; v_gene: TRBV27; abundance: -; CDR3aa: CASSGRGLIPYGYTF
j_gene: TRBJ1-2; v_gene: TRBV9; abundance: -; CDR3aa: CASSETTGSVGYTF
j_gene: TRBJ2-5; v_gene: TRBV7-8; abundance: -; CDR3aa: CASSQVQGARETQYF
j_gene: TRBJ2-7; v_gene: TRBV6-6; abundance: -; CDR3aa: CASSYSSEQREWYF
j_gene: TRBJ2-7; v_gene: TRBV11-3; abundance: -; CDR3aa: CASSLSYPGPSSSYEQYF
j_gene: TRBJ2-7; v_gene: TRBV5-6; abundance: -; CDR3aa: CASSLLIGVNSYEQYF
j_gene: TRBJ2-7; v_gene: TRBV25-1; abundance: once; CDR3aa: CASSEWGGTMWQYF
j_gene: TRBJ1-3; v_gene: TRBV6-5; abundance: -; CDR3aa: CASRRESAGNTIYF
j_gene: TRBJ1-6; v_gene: TRBV5-8; abundance: -; CDR3aa: CASSSDRGRSPLHF
j_gene: TRBJ2-5; v_gene: TRBV18; abundance: -; CDR3aa: CASAREETQYF
j_gene: TRBJ2-3; v_gene: TRBV9; abundance: once; CDR3aa: CASSVGPEGDTQYF
j_gene: TRBJ2-3; v_gene: TRBV6-8; abundance: once; CDR3aa: CASLDPDRGRTDTQYF
j_gene: TRBJ2-5; v_gene: TRBV4-2; abundance: -; CDR3aa: CASSPIAGGQETQYF
j_gene: TRBJ2-3; v_gene: TRBV19; abundance: -; CDR3aa: CASSLRDRGGTDTQYF
j_gene: TRBJ2-7; v_gene: TRBV13; abundance: -; CDR3aa: CASSLESGVEQYF
j_gene: TRBJ2-1; v_gene: TRBV28; abundance: -; CDR3aa: CASSPLTSGRPGRYNEQFF
j_gene: TRBJ2-2; v_gene: TRBV2; abundance: -; CDR3aa: CASNDRGGTGELFF
j_gene: TRBJ1-1; v_gene: TRBV5-5; abundance: -; CDR3aa: CASITPTEAFF
j_gene: TRBJ2-7; v_gene: TRBV27; abundance: -; CDR3aa: CASSSPGLADLPYEQYF
j_gene: TRBJ2-2; v_gene: TRBV5-6; abundance: -; CDR3aa: CASSLVGLAANTGELFF
j_gene: TRBJ2-3; v_gene: TRBV19; abundance: few; CDR3aa: CASSRQGTDTQYF
j_gene: TRBJ1-1; v_gene: TRBV18; abundance: few; CDR3aa: CASSPRQDNTEAFF
j_gene: TRBJ1-3; v_gene: TRBV19; abundance: -; CDR3aa: CASGDRDSGNTIYF
j_gene: TRBJ2-5; v_gene: TRBV27; abundance: -; CDR3aa: CASKPFGLAGLQETQYF
j_gene: TRBJ2-3; v_gene: TRBV5-1; abundance: -; CDR3aa: CASSFMAGTDTQYF
j_gene: TRBJ1-2; v_gene: TRBV12-5; abundance: -; CDR3aa: CASGRTGAGHTF
j_gene: TRBJ1-4; v_gene: TRBV7-2; abundance: once; CDR3aa: CASSLEGRAGEKLFF
j_gene: TRBJ2-5; v_gene: TRBV15; abundance: few; CDR3aa: CATSATSRGRDETQYF
j_gene: TRBJ1-4; v_gene: TRBV6-5; abundance: -; CDR3aa: CASRGDRGANEKLFF
j_gene: TRBJ2-1; v_gene: TRBV5-4; abundance: -; CDR3aa: CASSSGLAEVFEQFF
j_gene: TRBJ1-6; v_gene: TRBV7-6; abundance: -; CDR3aa: CASSATGGGGSPLHF
j_gene: TRBJ2-6; v_gene: TRBV1; abundance: -; CDR3aa: CTSSQDSSGANVLTF
j_gene: TRBJ2-5; v_gene: TRBV9; abundance: -; CDR3aa: CASSGQGRETQYF
j_gene: TRBJ1-2; v_gene: TRBV4-3; abundance: -; CDR3aa: CASSQEAGVAGYTF
j_gene: TRBJ2-7; v_gene: TRBV10-3; abundance: -; CDR3aa: CAISELTGGYEQYF
j_gene: TRBJ2-3; v_gene: TRBV7-6; abundance: -; CDR3aa: CASSLNQGSGGVTDTQYF
j_gene: TRBJ2-1; v_gene: TRBV5-4; abundance: -; CDR3aa: CASSPRGAGVSHEQFF